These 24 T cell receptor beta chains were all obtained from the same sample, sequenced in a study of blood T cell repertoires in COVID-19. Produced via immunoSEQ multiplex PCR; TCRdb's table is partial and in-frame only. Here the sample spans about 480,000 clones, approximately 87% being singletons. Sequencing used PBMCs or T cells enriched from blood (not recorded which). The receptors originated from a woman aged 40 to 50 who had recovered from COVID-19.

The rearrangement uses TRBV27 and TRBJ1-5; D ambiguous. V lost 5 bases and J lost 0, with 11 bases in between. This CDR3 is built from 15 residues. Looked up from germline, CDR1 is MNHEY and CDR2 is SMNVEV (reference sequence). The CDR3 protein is CASSPIYLSNQPQHF. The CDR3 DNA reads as TGTGCCAGCAGTCCCATCTACCTTAGCAATCAGCCCCAGCATTTT.

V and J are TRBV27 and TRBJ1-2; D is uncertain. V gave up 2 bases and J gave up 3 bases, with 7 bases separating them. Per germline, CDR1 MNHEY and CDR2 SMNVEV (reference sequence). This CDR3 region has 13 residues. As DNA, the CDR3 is TGTGCCAGCAGTTTACGCCGGGACTATGGCTACACCTTC. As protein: CASSLRRDYGYTF.

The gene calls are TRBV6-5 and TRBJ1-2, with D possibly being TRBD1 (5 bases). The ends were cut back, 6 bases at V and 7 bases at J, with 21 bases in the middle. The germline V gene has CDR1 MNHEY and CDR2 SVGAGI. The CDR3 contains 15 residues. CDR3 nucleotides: TGTGCCAGCAGACTTTCGCACGGGACTCAAGGTGGCTACACCTTC. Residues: CASRLSHGTQGGYTF.

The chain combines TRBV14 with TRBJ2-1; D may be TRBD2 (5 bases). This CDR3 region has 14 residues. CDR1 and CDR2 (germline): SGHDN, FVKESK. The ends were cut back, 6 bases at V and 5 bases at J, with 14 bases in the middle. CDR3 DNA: TGTGCCAGCAGAGAGGGTGGAAGGCACAATGAGCAGTTCTTC. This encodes CASREGGRHNEQFF.

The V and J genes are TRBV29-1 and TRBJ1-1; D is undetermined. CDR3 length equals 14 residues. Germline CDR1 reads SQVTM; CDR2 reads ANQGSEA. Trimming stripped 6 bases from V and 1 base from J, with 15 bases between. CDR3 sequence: CSVDLAGSNTEAFF. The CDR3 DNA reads TGCAGCGTAGACCTGGCGGGGTCGAACACTGAAGCTTTCTTT.

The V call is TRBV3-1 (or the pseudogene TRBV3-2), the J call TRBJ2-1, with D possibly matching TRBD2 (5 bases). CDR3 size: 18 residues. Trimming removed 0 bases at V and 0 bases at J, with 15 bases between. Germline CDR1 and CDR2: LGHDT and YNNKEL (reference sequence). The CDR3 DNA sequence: TGTGCCAGCAGCCAAGAGGAGGCCGGAGGAAACTCCTACAATGAGCAGTTCTTC. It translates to CASSQEEAGGNSYNEQFF.

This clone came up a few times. The CDR3 here is CSAVAGTGGTEAFF. The CDR3 nucleotides are TGCAGCGCAGTTGCCGGGACGGGGGGGACTGAAGCTTTCTTT. The rearrangement links TRBV29-1 to TRBJ1-1; D is possibly TRBD1 (5 bases). The length of the CDR3 is 14 residues. V shed 7 bases and J shed 5 bases, with 20 bases lying between them. CDR1 is SQVTM, CDR2 ANQGSEA, per germline.

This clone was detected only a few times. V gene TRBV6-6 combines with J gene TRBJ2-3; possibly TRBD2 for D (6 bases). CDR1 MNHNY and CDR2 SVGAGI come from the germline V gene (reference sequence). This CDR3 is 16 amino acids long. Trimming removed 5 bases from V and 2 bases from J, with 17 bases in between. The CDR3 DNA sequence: TGTGCCAGCAGTCGTGTTCGGAGGGAGGTCACAGATACGCAGTATTTT. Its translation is CASSRVRREVTDTQYF.

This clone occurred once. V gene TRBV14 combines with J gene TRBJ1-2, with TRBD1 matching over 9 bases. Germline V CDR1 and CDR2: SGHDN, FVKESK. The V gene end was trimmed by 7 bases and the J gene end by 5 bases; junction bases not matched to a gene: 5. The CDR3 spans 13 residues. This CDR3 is CASTFGQGYGYTF. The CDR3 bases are TGTGCCAGCACCTTCGGACAGGGGTATGGCTACACCTTC.

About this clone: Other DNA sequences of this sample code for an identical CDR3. The CDR3 DNA sequence: TGTGCCAGCAGCCCTTATAATGAGCAGTTCTTC. This gives the protein CASSPYNEQFF. The rearrangement links TRBV11-2 to TRBJ2-1; D is undetermined. The CDR3 is made up of 11 amino acids. Germline V gene sequence: CDR1 SGHAT, CDR2 FQNNGV. V gave up 5 bases and J gave up 7 bases, with 6 bases separating them.

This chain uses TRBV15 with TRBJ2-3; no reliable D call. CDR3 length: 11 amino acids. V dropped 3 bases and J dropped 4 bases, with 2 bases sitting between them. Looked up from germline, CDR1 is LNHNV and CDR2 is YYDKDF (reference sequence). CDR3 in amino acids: CATSSADTQYF. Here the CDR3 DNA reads TGTGCCACCAGCAGCGCAGATACGCAGTATTTT.

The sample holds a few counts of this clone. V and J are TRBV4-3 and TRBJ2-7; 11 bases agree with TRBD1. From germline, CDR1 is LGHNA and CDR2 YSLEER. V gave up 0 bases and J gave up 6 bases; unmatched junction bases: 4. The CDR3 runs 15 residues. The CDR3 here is CASSQDRGTGGEQYF. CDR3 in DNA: TGCGCCAGCAGCCAAGATAGGGGGACAGGGGGCGAGCAGTACTTC.

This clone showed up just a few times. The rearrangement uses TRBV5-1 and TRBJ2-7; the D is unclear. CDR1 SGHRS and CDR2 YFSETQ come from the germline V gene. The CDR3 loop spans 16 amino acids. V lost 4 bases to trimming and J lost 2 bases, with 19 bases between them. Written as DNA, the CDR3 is TGCGCCAGCAGCCCGTCCCGTGAGAGTTTTCCCTACGAGCAGTACTTC. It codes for CASSPSRESFPYEQYF.

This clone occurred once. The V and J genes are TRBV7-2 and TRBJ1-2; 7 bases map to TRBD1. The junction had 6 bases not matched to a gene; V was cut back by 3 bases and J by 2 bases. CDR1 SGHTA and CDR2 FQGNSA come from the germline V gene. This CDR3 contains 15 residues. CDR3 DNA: TGTGCCAGCAGCTTCCGGACAGGAACCAACTATGGCTACACCTTC. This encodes CASSFRTGTNYGYTF.

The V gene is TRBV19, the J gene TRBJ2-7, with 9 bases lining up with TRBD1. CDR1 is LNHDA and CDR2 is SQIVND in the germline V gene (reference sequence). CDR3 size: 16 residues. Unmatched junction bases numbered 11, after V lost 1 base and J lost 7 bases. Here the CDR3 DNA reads TGTGCCAGTAGTATAGCGGGGACAGGGCGCCTGATGGAGCAGTACTTC. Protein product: CASSIAGTGRLMEQYF.

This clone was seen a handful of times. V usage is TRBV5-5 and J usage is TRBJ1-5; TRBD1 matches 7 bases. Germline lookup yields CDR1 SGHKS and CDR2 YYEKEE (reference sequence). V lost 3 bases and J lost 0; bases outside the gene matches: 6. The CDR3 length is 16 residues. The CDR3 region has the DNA TGTGCCAGCAGCTCATACAGGGGCTCTAGCAATCAGCCCCAGCATTTT. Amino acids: CASSSYRGSSNQPQHF.

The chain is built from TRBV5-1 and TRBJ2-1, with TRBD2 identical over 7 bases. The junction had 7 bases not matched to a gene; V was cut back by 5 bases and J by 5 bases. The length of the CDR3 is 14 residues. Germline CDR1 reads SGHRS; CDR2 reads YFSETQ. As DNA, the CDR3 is TGCGCCAGCAGTATGACCGGGGGGAACAATGAGCAGTTCTTC. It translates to CASSMTGGNNEQFF.

The CDR3 bases are TGTGCCTGCGACACAGGGGGCGCGTCAGATACGCAGTATTTT. It translates to CACDTGGASDTQYF. The chain recombines TRBV30 with TRBJ2-3, with 9 bases lining up with TRBD1. CDR1 is GTSNPN, CDR2 SVGIG, per germline (reference sequence). The CDR3 contains 14 residues. The J segment lost 4 bases and the V segment lost 6 bases, leaving 8 bases of the junction unmatched.

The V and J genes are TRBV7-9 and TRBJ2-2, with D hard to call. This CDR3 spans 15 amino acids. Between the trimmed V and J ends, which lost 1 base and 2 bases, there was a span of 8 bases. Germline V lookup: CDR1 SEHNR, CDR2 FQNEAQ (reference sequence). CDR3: CASSLVLSNTGELFF. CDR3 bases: TGTGCCAGCAGCTTAGTACTATCAAACACCGGGGAGCTGTTTTTT. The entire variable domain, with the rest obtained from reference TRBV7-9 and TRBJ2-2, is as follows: DTGVSQNPRHKITKRGQNVTFRCDPISEHNRLYWYRQTLGQGPEFLTYFQNEAQLEKSRLLSDRFSAERPKGSFSTLEIQRTEQGDSAMYLCASSLVLSNTGELFFGEGSRLTVL.

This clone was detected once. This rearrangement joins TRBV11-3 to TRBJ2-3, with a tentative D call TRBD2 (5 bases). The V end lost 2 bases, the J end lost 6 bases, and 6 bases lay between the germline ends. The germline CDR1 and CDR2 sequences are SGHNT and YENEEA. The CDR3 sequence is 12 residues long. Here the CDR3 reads CASSLIADTQYF. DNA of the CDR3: TGTGCCAGCAGCTTAATAGCGGATACGCAGTATTTT.

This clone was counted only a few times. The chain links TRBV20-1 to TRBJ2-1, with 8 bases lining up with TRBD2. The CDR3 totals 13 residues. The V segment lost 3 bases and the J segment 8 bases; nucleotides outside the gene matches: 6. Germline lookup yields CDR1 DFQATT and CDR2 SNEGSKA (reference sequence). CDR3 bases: TGCAGTGCTAGTCGGGGGGGAGGGTATGAGCAGTTCTTC. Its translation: CSASRGGGYEQFF.

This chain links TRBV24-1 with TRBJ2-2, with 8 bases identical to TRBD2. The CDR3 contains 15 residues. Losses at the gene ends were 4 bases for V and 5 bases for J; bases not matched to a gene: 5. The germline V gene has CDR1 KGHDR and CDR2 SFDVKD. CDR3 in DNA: TGTGCCACCAGTGACCCCGGGGGGGGGACCGGGGAGCTGTTTTTT. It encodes CATSDPGGGTGELFF.

CDR3 sequence reads: CASSQSDTEAFF. In nucleotides, the CDR3 is TGTGCCAGCAGCCAATCCGACACTGAAGCTTTCTTT. The gene calls are TRBV3-1 (or the pseudogene TRBV3-2) and TRBJ1-1; D is unclear. Germline lookup yields CDR1 LGHDT and CDR2 YNNKEL (reference sequence). CDR3 length: 12 amino acids. V lost 2 bases and J 3 bases, leaving 4 bases between the germline ends.

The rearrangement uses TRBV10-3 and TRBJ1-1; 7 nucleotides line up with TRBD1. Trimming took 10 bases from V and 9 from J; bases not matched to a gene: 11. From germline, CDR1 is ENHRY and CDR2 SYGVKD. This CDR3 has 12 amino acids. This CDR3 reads CATIKEGAQAFF. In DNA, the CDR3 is TGTGCCACAATCAAAGAGGGGGCTCAAGCTTTCTTT.